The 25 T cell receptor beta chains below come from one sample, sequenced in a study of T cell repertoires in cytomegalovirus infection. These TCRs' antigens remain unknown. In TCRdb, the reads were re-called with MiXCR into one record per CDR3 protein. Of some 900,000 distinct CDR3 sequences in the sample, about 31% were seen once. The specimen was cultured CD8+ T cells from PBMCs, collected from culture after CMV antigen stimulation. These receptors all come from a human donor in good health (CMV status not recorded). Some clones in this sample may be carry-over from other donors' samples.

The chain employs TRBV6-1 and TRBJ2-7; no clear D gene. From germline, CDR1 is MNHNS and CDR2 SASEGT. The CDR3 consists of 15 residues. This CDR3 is CASNEARGPAYEQYV. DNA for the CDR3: TGTGCCAGCAATGAAGCGCGTGGACCCGCCTACGAGCAGTACGTC.

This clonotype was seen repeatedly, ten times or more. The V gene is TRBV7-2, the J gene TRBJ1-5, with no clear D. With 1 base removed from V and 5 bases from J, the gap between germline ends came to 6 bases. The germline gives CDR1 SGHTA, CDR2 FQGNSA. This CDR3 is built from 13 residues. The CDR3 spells CASSLGRYQPQHF. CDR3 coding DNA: TGTGCCAGCAGCTTAGGAAGATATCAGCCCCAGCATTTT. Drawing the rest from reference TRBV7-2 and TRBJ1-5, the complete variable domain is GAGVSQSPSNKVTEKGKDVELRCDPISGHTALYWYRQSLGQGLEFLIYFQGNSAPDKSGLPSDRFSAERTGGSVSTLTIQRTQQEDSAVYLCASSLGRYQPQHFGDGTRLSIL.

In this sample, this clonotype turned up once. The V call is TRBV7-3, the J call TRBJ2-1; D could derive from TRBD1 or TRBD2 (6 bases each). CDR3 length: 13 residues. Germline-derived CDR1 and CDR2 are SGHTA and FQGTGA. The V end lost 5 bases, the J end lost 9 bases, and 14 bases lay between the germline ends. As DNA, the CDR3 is TGTGCCAGCAGCGTCCCGGGGGCGAGTGAGCAGTTCTTC. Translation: CASSVPGASEQFF.

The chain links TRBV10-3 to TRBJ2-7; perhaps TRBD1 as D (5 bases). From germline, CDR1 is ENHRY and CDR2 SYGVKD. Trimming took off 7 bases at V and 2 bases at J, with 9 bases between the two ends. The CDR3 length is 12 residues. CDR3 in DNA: TGTGCCATCATGGACATCCCCTACGAGCAGTACTTC. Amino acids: CAIMDIPYEQYF.

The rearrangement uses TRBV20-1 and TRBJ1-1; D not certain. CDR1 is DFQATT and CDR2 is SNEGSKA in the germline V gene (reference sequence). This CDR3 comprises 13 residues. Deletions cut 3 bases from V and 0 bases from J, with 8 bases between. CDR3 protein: CSARDGMNTEAFF. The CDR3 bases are TGCAGTGCTAGGGACGGAATGAACACTGAAGCTTTCTTT.

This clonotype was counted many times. CDR3 region: CASSPTGIYGYTF. CDR3 nucleotide sequence: TGTGCCAGCAGTCCCACGGGAATCTATGGCTACACCTTC. This chain joins TRBV12-3 or TRBV12-4 and TRBJ1-2, with D unresolved. The CDR3 runs to 13 residues. V dropped 5 bases and J dropped 4 bases, with 11 bases sitting between them.

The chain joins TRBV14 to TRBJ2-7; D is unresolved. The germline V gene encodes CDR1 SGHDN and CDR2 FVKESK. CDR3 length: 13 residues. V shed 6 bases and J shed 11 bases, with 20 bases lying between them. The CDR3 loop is CASRAEGSPVEYF. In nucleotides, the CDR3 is TGTGCCAGCAGAGCAGAAGGGTCTCCAGTGGAGTACTTC.

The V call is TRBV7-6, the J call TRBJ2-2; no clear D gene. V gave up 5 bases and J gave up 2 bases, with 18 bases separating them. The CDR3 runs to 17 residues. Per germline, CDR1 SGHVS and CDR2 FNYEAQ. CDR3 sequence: CASSPPTPGHNTGELFF. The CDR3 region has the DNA TGTGCCAGCAGCCCCCCCACTCCGGGCCACAACACCGGGGAGCTGTTTTTT.

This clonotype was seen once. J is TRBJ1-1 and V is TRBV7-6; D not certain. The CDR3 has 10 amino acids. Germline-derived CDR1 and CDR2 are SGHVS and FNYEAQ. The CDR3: CASMNTEAFF. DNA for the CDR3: TGTGCTTCAATGAACACTGAAGCTTTCTTT.

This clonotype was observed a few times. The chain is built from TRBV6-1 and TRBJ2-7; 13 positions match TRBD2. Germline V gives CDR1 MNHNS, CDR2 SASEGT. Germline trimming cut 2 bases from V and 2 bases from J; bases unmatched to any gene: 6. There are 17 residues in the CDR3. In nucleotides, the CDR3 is TGTGCCAGCAGTGAACTACTAGCGGGGGGGAAAACCTACGAGCAGTACGTC. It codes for CASSELLAGGKTYEQYV.

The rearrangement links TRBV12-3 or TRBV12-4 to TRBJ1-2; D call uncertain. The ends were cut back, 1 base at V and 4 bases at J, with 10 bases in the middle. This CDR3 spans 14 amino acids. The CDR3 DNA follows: TGTGCCAGCAGTTTAGGGCATCCACTCTATGGCTACACCTTC. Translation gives CASSLGHPLYGYTF.

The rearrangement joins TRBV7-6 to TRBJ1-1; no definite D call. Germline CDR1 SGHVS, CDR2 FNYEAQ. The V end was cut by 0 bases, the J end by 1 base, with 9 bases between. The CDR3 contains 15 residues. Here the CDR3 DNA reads TGTGCCAGCAGCTTAGCCGCAGAGTCGAACACTGAAGCTTTCTTT. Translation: CASSLAAESNTEAFF.

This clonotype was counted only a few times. In DNA form, the CDR3 reads TGTGCCAGCAGCTTGGAAGGGGGCCTTCCAGATACGCAGTATTTT. It codes for CASSLEGGLPDTQYF. The chain is built from TRBV5-4 and TRBJ2-3; 7 positions match TRBD1. Germline V CDR1 and CDR2: SGHNT, YYREEE (reference sequence). CDR3 length equals 15 residues. V gave up 0 bases and J gave up 4 bases; unmatched junction bases: 5.

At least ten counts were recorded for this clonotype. CDR3 nucleotides: TGTGCCAGCAGCAAATCCGGGACAGGGGGACCGTATAGCAATCAGCCCCAGCATTTT. Its translation: CASSKSGTGGPYSNQPQHF. This chain joins TRBV7-2 and TRBJ1-5, with 11 bases aligning to TRBD1. V trimming: 5 bases; J trimming: 0 bases; junction bases outside the gene matches: 12. The CDR3 sequence is 19 residues long. The V gene's germline CDR1 is SGHTA and CDR2 FQGNSA.

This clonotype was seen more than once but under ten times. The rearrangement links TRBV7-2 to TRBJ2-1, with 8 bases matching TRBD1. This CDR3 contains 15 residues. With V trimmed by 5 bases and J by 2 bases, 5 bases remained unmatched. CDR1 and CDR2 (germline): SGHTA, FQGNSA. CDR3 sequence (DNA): TGTGCCAGCAGCCAAGGGACAGGTACCTACAATGAGCAGTTCTTC. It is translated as CASSQGTGTYNEQFF.

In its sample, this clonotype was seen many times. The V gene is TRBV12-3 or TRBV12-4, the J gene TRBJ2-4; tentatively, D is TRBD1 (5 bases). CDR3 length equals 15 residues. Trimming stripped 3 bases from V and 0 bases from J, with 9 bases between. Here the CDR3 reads CASSLLGLAKNIQYF. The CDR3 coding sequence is TGTGCCAGCAGTTTGCTGGGGCTAGCCAAAAACATTCAGTACTTC.

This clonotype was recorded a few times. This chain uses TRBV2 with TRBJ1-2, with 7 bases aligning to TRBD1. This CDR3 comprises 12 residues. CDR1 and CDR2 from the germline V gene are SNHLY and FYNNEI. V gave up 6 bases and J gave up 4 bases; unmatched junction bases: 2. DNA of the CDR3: TGTGCCAGCAGAGACAGGGTCTATGGCTACACCTTC. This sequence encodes CASRDRVYGYTF.

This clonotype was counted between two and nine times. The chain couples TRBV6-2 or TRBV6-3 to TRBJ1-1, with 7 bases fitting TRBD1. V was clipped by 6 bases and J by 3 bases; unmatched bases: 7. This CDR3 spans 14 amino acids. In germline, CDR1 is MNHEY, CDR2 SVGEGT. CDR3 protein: CASRGQPTYTEAFF. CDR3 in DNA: TGTGCCAGCAGGGGACAGCCAACTTACACTGAAGCTTTCTTT.

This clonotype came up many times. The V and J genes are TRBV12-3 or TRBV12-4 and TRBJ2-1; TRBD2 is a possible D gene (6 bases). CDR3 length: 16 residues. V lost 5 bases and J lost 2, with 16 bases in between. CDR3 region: CASSPRLVPPYNEQFF. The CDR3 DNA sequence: TGTGCCAGCAGTCCGCGACTAGTCCCTCCCTACAATGAGCAGTTCTTC.

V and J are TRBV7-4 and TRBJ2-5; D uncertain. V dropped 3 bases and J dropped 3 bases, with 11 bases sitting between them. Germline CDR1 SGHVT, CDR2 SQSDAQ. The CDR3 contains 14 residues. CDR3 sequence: CASSFTVSEETQYF. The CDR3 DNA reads TGTGCCAGCAGCTTTACAGTATCCGAAGAGACCCAGTACTTC.

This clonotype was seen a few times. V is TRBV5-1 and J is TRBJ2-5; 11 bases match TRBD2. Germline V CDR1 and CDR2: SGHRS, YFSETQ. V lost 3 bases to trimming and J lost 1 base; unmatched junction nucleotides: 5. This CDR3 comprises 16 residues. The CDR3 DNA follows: TGCGCCAGCAGCTACGGACTAGCGGGCCTCCAAGAGACCCAGTACTTC. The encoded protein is CASSYGLAGLQETQYF.

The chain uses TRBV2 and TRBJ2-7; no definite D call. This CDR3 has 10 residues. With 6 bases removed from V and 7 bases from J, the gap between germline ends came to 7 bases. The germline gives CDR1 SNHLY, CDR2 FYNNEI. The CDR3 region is CASRGKEQYV. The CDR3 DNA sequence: TGTGCCAGCAGGGGGAAAGAGCAGTACGTC.

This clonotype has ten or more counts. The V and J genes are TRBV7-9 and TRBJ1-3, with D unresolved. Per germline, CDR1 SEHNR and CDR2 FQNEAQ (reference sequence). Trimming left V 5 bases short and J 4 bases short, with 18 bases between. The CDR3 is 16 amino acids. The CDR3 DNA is TGTGCCAGCAGCCCCTCGTGGCACCGACTCGGAAACACCATATATTTT. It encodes CASSPSWHRLGNTIYF.

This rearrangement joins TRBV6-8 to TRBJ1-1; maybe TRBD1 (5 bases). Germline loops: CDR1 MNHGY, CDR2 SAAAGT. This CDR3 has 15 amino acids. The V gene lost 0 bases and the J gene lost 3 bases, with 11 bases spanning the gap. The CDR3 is CASSYSIGEDTEAFF. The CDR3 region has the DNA TGTGCCAGCAGTTACTCAATAGGGGAGGACACTGAAGCTTTCTTT.

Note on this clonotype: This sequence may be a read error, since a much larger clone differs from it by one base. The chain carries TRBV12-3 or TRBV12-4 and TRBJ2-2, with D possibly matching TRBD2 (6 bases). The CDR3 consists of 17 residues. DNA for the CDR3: TGTGCCGGCAGTTTCCTCCCCGGGGGATATAACACCGGGGAGCTGTTTTTT. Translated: CAGSFLPGGYNTGELFF.